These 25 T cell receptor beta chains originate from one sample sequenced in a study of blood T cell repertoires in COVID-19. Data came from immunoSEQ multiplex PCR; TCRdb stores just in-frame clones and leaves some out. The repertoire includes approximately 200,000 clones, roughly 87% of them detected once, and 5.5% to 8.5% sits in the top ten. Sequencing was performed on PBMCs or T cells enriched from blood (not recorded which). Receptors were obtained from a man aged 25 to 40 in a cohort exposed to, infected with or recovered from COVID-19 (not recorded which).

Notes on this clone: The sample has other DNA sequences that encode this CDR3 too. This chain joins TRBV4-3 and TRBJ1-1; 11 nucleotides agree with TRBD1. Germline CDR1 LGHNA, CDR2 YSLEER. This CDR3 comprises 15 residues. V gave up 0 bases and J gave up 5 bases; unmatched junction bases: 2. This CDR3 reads CASSQDGTGGTEAFF. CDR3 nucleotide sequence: TGCGCCAGCAGCCAAGATGGGACAGGGGGGACTGAAGCTTTCTTT.

CDR3 bases: TGTGCCAGCAGCAGGGGTAGCAATCAGCCCCAGCATTTT. Protein product: CASSRGSNQPQHF. This chain links TRBV28 with TRBJ1-5; a weak D match, TRBD1 (6 bases). V was cut by 6 bases and J by 0 bases, with 6 bases left in between. Germline assignment: CDR1 MDHEN and CDR2 SYDVKM. The CDR3 length is 13 residues.

For the CDR3, the DNA is TGTGCCAGCAGCTCTAAGAGACTGTATGGCTACACCTTC. Translated, it gives CASSSKRLYGYTF. J is TRBJ1-2 and V is TRBV7-6; no reliable D call. Germline V gene sequence: CDR1 SGHVS, CDR2 FNYEAQ. With 4 bases removed from V and 5 bases from J, the gap between germline ends came to 11 bases. The CDR3 sequence is 13 residues long.

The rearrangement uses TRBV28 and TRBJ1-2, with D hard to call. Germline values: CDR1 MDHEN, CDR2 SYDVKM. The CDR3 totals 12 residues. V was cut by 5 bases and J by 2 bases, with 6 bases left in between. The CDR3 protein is CASSLLNYGYTF. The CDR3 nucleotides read TGTGCCAGCAGTCTACTAAACTATGGCTACACCTTC.

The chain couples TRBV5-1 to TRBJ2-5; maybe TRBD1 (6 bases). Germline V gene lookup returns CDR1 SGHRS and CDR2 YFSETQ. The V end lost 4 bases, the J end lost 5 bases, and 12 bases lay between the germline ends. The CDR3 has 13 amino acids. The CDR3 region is CASSAPGVETQYF. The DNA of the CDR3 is TGCGCCAGCAGCGCCCCAGGGGTGGAGACCCAGTACTTC.

CDR3 loop: CASSPNGVNYGYTF. The CDR3 DNA sequence: TGTGCCAGCAGCCCAAACGGGGTTAACTATGGCTACACCTTC. V gene TRBV28 combines with J gene TRBJ1-2; D uncertain. The V end was cut by 6 bases, the J end by 1 base, with 12 bases between. From germline, CDR1 is MDHEN and CDR2 SYDVKM. The CDR3 is 14 amino acids.

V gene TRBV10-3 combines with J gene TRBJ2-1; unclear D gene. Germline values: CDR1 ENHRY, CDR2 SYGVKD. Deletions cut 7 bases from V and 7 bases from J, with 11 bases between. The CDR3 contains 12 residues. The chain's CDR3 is CAIKSLENEQFF. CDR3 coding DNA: TGTGCCATCAAATCGTTGGAGAATGAGCAGTTCTTC.

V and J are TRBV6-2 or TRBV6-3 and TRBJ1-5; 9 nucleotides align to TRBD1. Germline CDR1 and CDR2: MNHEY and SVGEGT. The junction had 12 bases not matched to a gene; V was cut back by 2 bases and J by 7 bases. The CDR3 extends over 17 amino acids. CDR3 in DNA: TGTGCCAGCAGTTACCTCGGAGGGGGACAGGGACACCAGCCCCAGCATTTT. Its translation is CASSYLGGGQGHQPQHF.

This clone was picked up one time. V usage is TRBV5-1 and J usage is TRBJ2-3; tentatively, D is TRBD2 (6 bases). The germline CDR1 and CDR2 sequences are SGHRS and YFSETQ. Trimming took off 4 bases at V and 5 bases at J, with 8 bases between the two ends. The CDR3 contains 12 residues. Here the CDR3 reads CASSPEGDTQYF. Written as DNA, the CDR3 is TGCGCCAGCAGCCCGGAGGGAGATACGCAGTATTTT.

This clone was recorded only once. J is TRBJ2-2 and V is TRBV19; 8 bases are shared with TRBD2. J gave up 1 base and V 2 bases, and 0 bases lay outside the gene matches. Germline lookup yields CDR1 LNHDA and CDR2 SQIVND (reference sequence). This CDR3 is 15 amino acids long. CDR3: CASSISGRNTGELFF. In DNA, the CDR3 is TGTGCCAGTAGTATAAGCGGGAGGAACACCGGGGAGCTGTTTTTT.

CDR3 nucleotide sequence: TGTGCCAGCAGCCCGGGACTAGCGGACCGCACAGATACGCAGTATTTT. Translated: CASSPGLADRTDTQYF. The genes are TRBV11-2 and TRBJ2-3; 11 nucleotides align to TRBD2. The CDR3 consists of 16 residues. The J segment lost 1 base and the V segment lost 5 bases, leaving 5 bases of the junction unmatched. The V gene's germline CDR1 is SGHAT and CDR2 FQNNGV.

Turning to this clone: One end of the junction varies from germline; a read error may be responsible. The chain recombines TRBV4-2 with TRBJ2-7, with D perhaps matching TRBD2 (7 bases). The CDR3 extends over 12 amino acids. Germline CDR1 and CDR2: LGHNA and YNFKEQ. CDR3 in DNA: TGTGCCAGCAGCCAAGGCCTCGGGGGGCCACTCTTC. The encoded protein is CASSQGLGGPLF.

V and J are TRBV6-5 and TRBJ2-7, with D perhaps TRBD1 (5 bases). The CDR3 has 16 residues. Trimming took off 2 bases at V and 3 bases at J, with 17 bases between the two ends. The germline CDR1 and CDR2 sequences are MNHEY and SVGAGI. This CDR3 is CASSYTQDNDLYEQYF. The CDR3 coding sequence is TGTGCCAGCAGTTACACCCAGGACAATGACCTCTACGAGCAGTACTTC.

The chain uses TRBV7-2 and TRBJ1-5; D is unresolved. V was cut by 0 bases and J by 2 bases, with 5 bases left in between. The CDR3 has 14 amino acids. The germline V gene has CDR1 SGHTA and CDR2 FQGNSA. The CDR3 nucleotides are TGTGCCAGCAGCTTAGCGGCGGGCAATCAGCCCCAGCATTTT. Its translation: CASSLAAGNQPQHF.

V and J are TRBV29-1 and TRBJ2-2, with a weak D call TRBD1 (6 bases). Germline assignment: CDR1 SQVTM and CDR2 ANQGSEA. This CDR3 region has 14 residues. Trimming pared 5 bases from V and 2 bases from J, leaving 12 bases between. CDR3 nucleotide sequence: TGCAGCGTTTATCCCAGGGGCAACACCGGGGAGCTGTTTTTT. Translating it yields CSVYPRGNTGELFF.

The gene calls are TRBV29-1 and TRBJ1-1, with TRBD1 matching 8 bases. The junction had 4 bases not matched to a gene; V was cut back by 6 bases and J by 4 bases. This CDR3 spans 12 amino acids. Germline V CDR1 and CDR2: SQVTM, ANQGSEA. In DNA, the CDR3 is TGCAGCGTGAGTGGGACAGGCACTGAAGCTTTCTTT. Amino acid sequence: CSVSGTGTEAFF.

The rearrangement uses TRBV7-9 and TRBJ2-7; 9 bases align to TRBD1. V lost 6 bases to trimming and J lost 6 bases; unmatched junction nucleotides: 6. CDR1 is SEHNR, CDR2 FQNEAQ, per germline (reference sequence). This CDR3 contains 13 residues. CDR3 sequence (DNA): TGTGCCAGCAGTCGGGACAGGGTGGGCGAGCAGTACTTC. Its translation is CASSRDRVGEQYF.

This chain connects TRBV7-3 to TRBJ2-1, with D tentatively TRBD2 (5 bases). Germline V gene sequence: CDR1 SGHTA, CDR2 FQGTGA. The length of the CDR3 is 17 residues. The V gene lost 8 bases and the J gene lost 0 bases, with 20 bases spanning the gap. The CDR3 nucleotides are TGTGCCAGCTCCTCGGGCGGGTATCGGAGCTCCTACAATGAGCAGTTCTTC. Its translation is CASSSGGYRSSYNEQFF.

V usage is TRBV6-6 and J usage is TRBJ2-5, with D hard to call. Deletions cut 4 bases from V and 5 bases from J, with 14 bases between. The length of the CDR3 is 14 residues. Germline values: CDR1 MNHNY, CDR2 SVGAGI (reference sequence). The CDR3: CASSWAPSVETQYF. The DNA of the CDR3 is TGTGCCAGCAGTTGGGCGCCCTCCGTGGAGACCCAGTACTTC.

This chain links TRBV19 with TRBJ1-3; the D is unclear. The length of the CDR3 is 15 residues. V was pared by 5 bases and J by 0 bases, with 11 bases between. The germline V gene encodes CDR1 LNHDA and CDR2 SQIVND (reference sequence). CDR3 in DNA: TGTGCCAGTAGTGGCAGTCGAATCTCTGGAAACACCATATATTTT. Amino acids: CASSGSRISGNTIYF.

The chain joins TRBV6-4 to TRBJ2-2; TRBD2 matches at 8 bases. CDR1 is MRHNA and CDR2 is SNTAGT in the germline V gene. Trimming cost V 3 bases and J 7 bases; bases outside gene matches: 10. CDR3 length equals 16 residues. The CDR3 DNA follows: TGTGCCAGCAGTGAAGGCGGGAGGCCAAGGGGCGGGGAGCTGTTTTTT. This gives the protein CASSEGGRPRGGELFF.

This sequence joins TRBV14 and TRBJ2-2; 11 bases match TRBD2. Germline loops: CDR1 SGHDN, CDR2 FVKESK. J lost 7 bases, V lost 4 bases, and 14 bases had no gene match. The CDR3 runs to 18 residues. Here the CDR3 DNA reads TGTGCCAGCAGCCCGCTGTTTAGCGGGAGGGCCCTCGGCGGGGAGCTGTTTTTT. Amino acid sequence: CASSPLFSGRALGGELFF.

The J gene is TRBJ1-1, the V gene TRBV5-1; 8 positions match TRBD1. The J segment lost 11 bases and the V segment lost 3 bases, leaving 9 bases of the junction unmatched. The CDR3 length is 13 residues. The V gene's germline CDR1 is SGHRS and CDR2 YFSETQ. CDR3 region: CASSSGQGGEAFF. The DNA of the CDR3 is TGCGCCAGCAGCTCCGGACAGGGAGGTGAGGCTTTCTTT.

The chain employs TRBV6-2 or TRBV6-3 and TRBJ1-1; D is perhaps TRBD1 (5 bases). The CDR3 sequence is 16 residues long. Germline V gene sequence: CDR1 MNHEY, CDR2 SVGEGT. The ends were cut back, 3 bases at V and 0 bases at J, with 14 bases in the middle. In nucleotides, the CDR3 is TGTGCCAGCAGTTATTATGGGGCCGCGGTGAACACTGAAGCTTTCTTT. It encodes CASSYYGAAVNTEAFF.

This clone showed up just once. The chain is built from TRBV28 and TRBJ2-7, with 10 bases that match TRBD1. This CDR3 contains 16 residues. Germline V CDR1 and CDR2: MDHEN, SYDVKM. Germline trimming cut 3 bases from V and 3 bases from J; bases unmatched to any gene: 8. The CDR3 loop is CASSLLLGTGDYEQYF. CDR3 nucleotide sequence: TGTGCCAGCAGTTTGCTGCTTGGGACAGGGGACTACGAGCAGTACTTC.